This note documents a single T cell receptor beta chain sequence. TCR beta VDJ combinations and CDR3 sequences were profiled from genomic DNA. Via MiXCR, TCRdb re-called the reads, giving one row per CDR3 protein. The profile shows about 71,000 distinct CDR3 sequences, approximately 51% of them singletons. The data derive from a study of CD8+CD57+ T cells in acquired aplastic anemia. Study-level information: The DNA of sorted CD4+ and CD8+ cells averaged 3.2 ug. Healthy donor sequencing depth: 10 million to 10.8 million CD4+, 11 million to 14 million CD8+ reads.

The CDR3 has 15 amino acids. V was pared by 5 bases and J by 8 bases, with 7 bases of the junction left unmatched. CDR1 is SGHTA and CDR2 is FQGTGA in the germline V gene. The rearrangement links TRBV7-3 to TRBJ2-3; 13 positions agree with TRBD2. The sample taken for sequencing was sorted CD4+, CD8+, or CD8+CD57+ T cells (not recorded which) from PBMCs. This TCR came from a human donor in good health, serving as a control. The DNA for the CDR3 is TGTGCCAGCAGCCCTGGACTAGCGGGGGCTGGTACGCAGTATTTT. The encoded protein is CASSPGLAGAGTQYF. Full variable domain (outside the CDR3, taken from reference TRBV7-3 and TRBJ2-3): GAGVSQTPSNKVTEKGKYVELRCDPISGHTALYWYRQSLGQGPEFLIYFQGTGAADDSGLPNDRFFAVRPEGSVSTLKIQRTERGDSAVYLCASSPGLAGAGTQYFGPGTRLTVL.